This T cell receptor (beta chain) was retrieved from a study of shared clonotypes between healthy human individuals. Libraries were prepared by immunoSEQ multiplex PCR; TCRdb keeps only in-frame clonotypes and omits some of them. This sample yields nearly 1 million clones, of which 76% are seen a single time; over 1.3% belongs to the top ten. The sample holds many counts of this clone. Looked up from germline, CDR1 is MNHNY and CDR2 is SVGAGI (reference sequence). The CDR3 has 15 amino acids. With 5 bases clipped from V and 4 bases from J, the junction kept 7 bases outside the gene matches. The rearrangement uses TRBV6-6 and TRBJ1-5, with 8 positions matching TRBD1. Sample: memory CD4+ T cells sorted from blood. This sample's subset: CD45RA-negative fraction. This sequence was found in a man between 18 and 35 years old in good health. The CDR3 DNA follows: TGTGCCAGCAGTAAGGGGACAGGTTATAATCAGCCCCAGCATTTT. Residues: CASSKGTGYNQPQHF.